The 6 T cell receptor beta chains presented below share a single source sample, sequenced in a study of siplizumab effects on memory and regulatory T cells. TCRdb's table, derived via immunoSEQ multiplex PCR, lists solely in-frame clones and lacks some. The sample includes roughly 100,000 clones, around nine tenths of them seen just once. Sequencing input: non-Treg CD4+ T cells sorted from blood. The receptors derive from a human donor in good health.

This chain links TRBV19 with TRBJ2-2, with D perhaps TRBD1 (6 bases). This CDR3 is 14 amino acids long. Germline CDR1 and CDR2: LNHDA and SQIVND (reference sequence). The V end lost 9 bases, the J end lost 1 base, and 12 bases lay between the germline ends. In DNA form, the CDR3 reads TGTGCCAGCCTCGGACAGCGGAACACCGGGGAGCTGTTTTTT. Amino acids: CASLGQRNTGELFF.

This chain connects TRBV4-1 to TRBJ2-3, with D maybe TRBD2 (5 bases). The CDR3 is made up of 17 amino acids. V was cut by 1 base and J by 1 base, with 15 bases left in between. The germline V gene has CDR1 MGHRA and CDR2 YSYEKL. The CDR3 sequence is CASSQGLPDSGTDTQYF. CDR3 sequence (DNA): TGCGCCAGCAGCCAAGGACTCCCCGATAGCGGCACAGATACGCAGTATTTT.

The chain is built from TRBV4-1 and TRBJ2-1, with TRBD2 matching over 7 bases. The V and J ends lost 2 bases and 6 bases, in that order; junction bases with no gene match: 19. Germline CDR1 is MGHRA and CDR2 is YSYEKL. CDR3 size: 19 residues. CDR3 sequence reads: CASSQPHLAARLERNEQFF. DNA for the CDR3: TGCGCCAGCAGCCAACCTCATCTAGCGGCCAGACTAGAACGCAATGAGCAGTTCTTC.

The rearrangement uses TRBV4-3 and TRBJ1-2; D not resolved. V lost 4 bases to trimming and J lost 8 bases, with 23 bases between them. Germline loops: CDR1 LGHNA, CDR2 YSLEER. The CDR3 contains 16 residues. The CDR3 spells CASSPIIPPGTSGYTF. In DNA, the CDR3 is TGCGCCAGCAGCCCAATTATACCCCCAGGCACAAGCGGCTACACCTTC.

The chain carries TRBV20-1 and TRBJ1-1; D uncertain. CDR3 size: 11 residues. V gave up 6 bases and J gave up 4 bases, with 9 bases separating them. In germline, CDR1 is DFQATT, CDR2 SNEGSKA (reference sequence). The CDR3 bases are TGCAGTGCCTCAGTCCTCACTGAAGCTTTCTTT. The encoded protein is CSASVLTEAFF.

The gene calls are TRBV28 and TRBJ2-1; no firm D call. The CDR3 extends over 14 amino acids. Germline V CDR1 and CDR2: MDHEN, SYDVKM. Trimming removed 1 base at V and 8 bases at J, with 12 bases between. The CDR3, as DNA: TGTGCCAGCAGTTTATCGGACCCAAGCTATGAGCAGTTCTTC. Translating it yields CASSLSDPSYEQFF.